These 27 T cell receptor beta chains were sequenced from one sample in a study of T cells after yellow fever vaccination. TCRdb reprocessed the 5' RACE reads via MiXCR and lists one record per CDR3 protein. Among 450,000 to 650,000 distinct CDR3 sequences listed, about a fifth were seen once. Material: PBMCs, obtained roughly 20 days after the first yellow fever vaccination. These receptors were collected from a man between 18 and 29 years old who received the YFV17D yellow fever vaccine.

This clonotype was observed many times. The gene calls are TRBV24-1 and TRBJ2-1; tentative D call: TRBD1 (6 bases). The CDR3 extends over 15 amino acids. V shed 3 bases and J shed 5 bases, with 13 bases lying between them. The germline V gene has CDR1 KGHDR and CDR2 SFDVKD. CDR3 coding DNA: TGTGCCACCAGTGATCCAGGGGTGTCGAACAATGAGCAGTTCTTC. Translated, it gives CATSDPGVSNNEQFF.

The chain carries TRBV20-1 and TRBJ1-3, with 9 positions matching TRBD1. Trimming took 3 bases from V and 5 from J; bases not matched to a gene: 8. From germline, CDR1 is DFQATT and CDR2 SNEGSKA (reference sequence). The CDR3 has 15 amino acids. DNA for the CDR3: TGCAGTGCTAGCGATCCGGGACAGGGCCGAAACACCATATATTTT. Amino acids: CSASDPGQGRNTIYF.

The table lists this clonotype with a few counts. V is TRBV6-1 and J is TRBJ1-5, with 8 bases fitting TRBD1. The CDR3 is 16 residues long. The junction had 13 bases not matched to a gene; V was cut back by 5 bases and J by 7 bases. Germline loops: CDR1 MNHNS, CDR2 SASEGT. Written as DNA, the CDR3 is TGTGCCAGCAGTCCGCCGCAGGGGGCAAAACGACAGCCCCAGCATTTT. Its translation: CASSPPQGAKRQPQHF.

The chain employs TRBV27 and TRBJ1-1, with no clear D. Trimming took 2 bases from V and 0 from J, leaving 10 bases between them. This CDR3 is built from 15 residues. CDR1 is MNHEY and CDR2 is SMNVEV in the germline V gene (reference sequence). CDR3 in DNA: TGTGCCAGCAGTTTAGGGTCAGCGTTGAACACTGAAGCTTTCTTT. Translation: CASSLGSALNTEAFF.

The chain combines TRBV7-9 with TRBJ2-7; TRBD2 is a possible D gene (5 bases). CDR3 length: 14 amino acids. Looked up from germline, CDR1 is SEHNR and CDR2 is FQNEAQ (reference sequence). Trimming shortened V by 8 bases and J by 2 bases, and 16 bases separated the two germline ends. CDR3 residues: CASLKNDGTYEQYF. CDR3 DNA sequence: TGTGCCAGCTTAAAGAACGACGGGACCTACGAGCAGTACTTC.

V and J are TRBV4-2 and TRBJ1-5; TRBD1 matches 8 bases. Germline-derived CDR1 and CDR2 are LGHNA and YNFKEQ. J was trimmed by 7 bases and V by 4 bases; bases with no gene match: 9. The CDR3 contains 15 residues. The CDR3 DNA follows: TGTGCCAGCAGCCGCTCATCAGGGGGCGGCCAGCCCCAGCATTTT. Amino acids: CASSRSSGGGQPQHF.

The chain couples TRBV9 to TRBJ1-3; 9 bases are shared with TRBD1. Germline lookup yields CDR1 SGDLS and CDR2 YYNGEE. J lost 10 bases, V lost 0 bases, and 8 bases had no gene match. The CDR3 runs to 15 residues. The CDR3 here is CASSVDGGQGRTIYF. The DNA of the CDR3 is TGTGCCAGCAGCGTAGACGGGGGACAGGGCCGAACCATATATTTT.

This chain connects TRBV20-1 to TRBJ2-7; perhaps TRBD2 as D (5 bases). Germline V gives CDR1 DFQATT, CDR2 SNEGSKA (reference sequence). The CDR3 spans 14 residues. Deletions cut 3 bases from V and 5 bases from J, with 17 bases between. Here the CDR3 DNA reads TGCAGTGCTAGGGATTCGCCGGGGTCCCACGAGCAGTACTTC. Its protein is CSARDSPGSHEQYF.

The genes are TRBV10-2 and TRBJ2-7, with TRBD1 as a possible D gene (6 bases). Germline V gene data show CDR1 as WSHSY and CDR2 as SAAADI. V shed 0 bases and J shed 3 bases, with 9 bases lying between them. The CDR3 loop spans 14 amino acids. CDR3 protein: CASSESQGNYEQYV. The CDR3 DNA is TGCGCCAGCAGTGAGTCACAGGGAAACTACGAGCAGTACGTC.

The chain carries TRBV4-3 and TRBJ1-1, with a weak D call TRBD1 (5 bases). The CDR3 loop spans 16 amino acids. Germline values: CDR1 LGHNA, CDR2 YSLEER. V lost 3 bases and J lost 1, with 15 bases in between. CDR3 DNA sequence: TGCGCCAGCAGCCAGGACGTGGGGGGAGCGAACACTGAAGCTTTCTTT. Protein sequence: CASSQDVGGANTEAFF.

This chain connects TRBV5-1 to TRBJ2-7; possibly TRBD1 for D (6 bases). V was cut by 3 bases and J by 3 bases, with 13 bases left in between. The germline V gene has CDR1 SGHRS and CDR2 YFSETQ. There are 14 residues in the CDR3. This CDR3 is CASSSDRLGYEQYF. The CDR3, as DNA: TGCGCCAGCAGCTCCGACAGGCTCGGCTACGAGCAGTACTTC.

The chain's CDR3 is CASSPTGSDLTQYF. CDR3 in DNA: TGTGCCAGCAGTCCTACCGGTTCTGATTTGACCCAGTACTTC. The chain employs TRBV6-2 or TRBV6-3 and TRBJ2-5; the D is unclear. Germline CDR1 reads MNHEY; CDR2 reads SVGEGT. Trimming took 5 bases from V and 7 from J, leaving 17 bases between them. This CDR3 region has 14 residues.

This clonotype is a singleton in its sample. The chain carries TRBV7-7 and TRBJ2-1; 7 nucleotides agree with TRBD2. This CDR3 is built from 15 residues. Germline trimming cut 4 bases from V and 1 base from J; bases unmatched to any gene: 4. CDR1 SSHAT and CDR2 FNYEAQ come from the germline V gene (reference sequence). CDR3 residues: CASSSGLVSYNEQFF. The CDR3 DNA reads TGTGCCAGCAGCTCCGGACTAGTGTCCTACAATGAGCAGTTCTTC.

This clonotype was counted only a few times. The CDR3 protein is CASSFGQAGQPQHF. The CDR3 DNA follows: TGTGCCAGCAGCTTTGGACAGGCAGGTCAGCCCCAGCATTTT. J is TRBJ1-5 and V is TRBV5-6; TRBD1 matches 7 bases. CDR3 length equals 14 residues. The V segment lost 2 bases and the J segment 6 bases; nucleotides outside the gene matches: 5. Germline CDR1 SGHDT, CDR2 YYEEEE.

V usage is TRBV3-1 and J usage is TRBJ2-3; D is perhaps TRBD1 (6 bases). The CDR3 extends over 17 amino acids. Germline V gene data show CDR1 as LGHDT and CDR2 as YNNKEL (reference sequence). V lost 1 base to trimming and J lost 6 bases, with 20 bases between them. The CDR3 loop reads CASSQALTGAGPDTQYF. The CDR3 DNA reads TGTGCCAGCAGCCAAGCCCTGACAGGCGCGGGCCCGGATACGCAGTATTTT.

This clonotype was seen more than once but under ten times. The chain couples TRBV29-1 to TRBJ2-1, with TRBD2 matching over 16 bases. Germline loops: CDR1 SQVTM, CDR2 ANQGSEA. With 7 bases clipped from V and 7 bases from J, the junction kept 7 bases outside the gene matches. The CDR3 totals 15 residues. This CDR3 is CSASGTSGGDNEQFF. CDR3 in DNA: TGCAGCGCCTCGGGGACTAGCGGGGGGGATAATGAGCAGTTCTTC.

This chain joins TRBV18 and TRBJ2-4; no definite D call. Deletions cut 6 bases from V and 0 bases from J, with 15 bases between. CDR3 length: 16 residues. Germline V gene data show CDR1 as KGHSH and CDR2 as LQKENI. CDR3 region: CASSLISPLAKNIQYF. CDR3 nucleotides: TGTGCCAGCTCCCTAATCTCACCACTAGCCAAAAACATTCAGTACTTC.

V and J are TRBV29-1 and TRBJ2-3; D is possibly TRBD1 or TRBD2 (6 bases each). The CDR3 has 13 residues. V lost 4 bases, J lost 9 bases, and 17 bases lay in between. Germline CDR1 reads SQVTM; CDR2 reads ANQGSEA. Here the CDR3 DNA reads TGCAGCGTTGGCTCGGGGGCCGATACCACGCAGTATTTT. It is translated as CSVGSGADTTQYF.

This chain connects TRBV29-1 to TRBJ1-5; no definite D call. Germline V CDR1 and CDR2: SQVTM, ANQGSEA. Between the trimmed V and J ends, which lost 7 bases and 1 base, there was a span of 11 bases. This CDR3 region has 13 residues. The CDR3 is CSASAGSNQPQHF. The CDR3 DNA sequence: TGCAGCGCCTCGGCCGGGAGCAATCAGCCCCAGCATTTT.

At least ten counts were recorded for this clonotype. CDR3 amino acids: CSVLDRVKTQYF. The CDR3 coding sequence is TGCAGCGTGCTGGACAGGGTAAAGACCCAGTACTTC. The V call is TRBV29-1, the J call TRBJ2-5, with 8 nucleotides matching TRBD1. There are 12 residues in the CDR3. V shed 6 bases and J 6 bases; nucleotides not matched to a gene: 6. Germline lookup yields CDR1 SQVTM and CDR2 ANQGSEA.

A few counts support this clonotype. This chain connects TRBV3-1 to TRBJ1-6; a weak D match, TRBD1 (6 bases). The V gene lost 1 base and the J gene lost 9 bases, with 16 bases spanning the gap. This CDR3 is built from 16 residues. Germline assignment: CDR1 LGHDT and CDR2 YNNKEL (reference sequence). As DNA, the CDR3 is TGTGCCAGCAGCCAAGCTTTCAGGGGAGCGACTTCACCCCTCCACTTT. Translating gives CASSQAFRGATSPLHF.

V and J are TRBV5-1 and TRBJ1-2, with TRBD1 matching 7 bases. V lost 6 bases to trimming and J lost 3 bases; unmatched junction nucleotides: 5. The germline CDR1 and CDR2 sequences are SGHRS and YFSETQ. The CDR3 is 13 amino acids. The CDR3 protein is CASTTQGDYGYTF. CDR3 coding DNA: TGCGCCAGCACCACCCAGGGGGACTATGGCTACACCTTC.

The table lists this clonotype with a few counts. J is TRBJ1-2 and V is TRBV2, with a weak D call TRBD1 (5 bases). With 2 bases removed from V and 4 bases from J, the gap between germline ends came to 11 bases. Germline V CDR1 and CDR2: SNHLY, FYNNEI. The CDR3 sequence is 14 residues long. CDR3 in amino acids: CASSERGSGYGYTF. The CDR3 bases are TGTGCCAGCAGTGAACGGGGGAGCGGCTATGGCTACACCTTC.

This clonotype showed up just once. This rearrangement joins TRBV11-2 to TRBJ1-1; D may be TRBD1 (5 bases). The CDR3 is 15 residues long. Trimming removed 4 bases from V and 1 base from J, with 13 bases in between. Germline V gene lookup returns CDR1 SGHAT and CDR2 FQNNGV. The CDR3: CASSSGRAGNTEAFF. Here the CDR3 DNA reads TGTGCCAGCAGCTCAGGGCGGGCTGGGAACACTGAAGCTTTCTTT.

This chain uses TRBV27 with TRBJ2-1, with D unresolved. Germline lookup yields CDR1 MNHEY and CDR2 SMNVEV (reference sequence). The CDR3 covers 17 residues. V was clipped by 5 bases and J by 0 bases, with 17 bases between them. CDR3 sequence (DNA): TGTGCCAGCAGTCCAACCCTCCCGCCCTTCTCCTACAATGAGCAGTTCTTC. It yields the protein CASSPTLPPFSYNEQFF.

V and J are TRBV5-5 and TRBJ2-1; TRBD2 agrees at 8 bases. CDR1 and CDR2 from the germline V gene are SGHKS and YYEKEE (reference sequence). The V and J ends lost 4 bases and 8 bases, in that order; junction bases with no gene match: 8. This CDR3 has 14 residues. The CDR3 DNA is TGTGCCAGCAGCCAGCGGGGGCCCCAGGATGAGCAGTTCTTC. Translated, it gives CASSQRGPQDEQFF.

V gene TRBV5-1 combines with J gene TRBJ1-2; no definite D call. The CDR3 is made up of 13 amino acids. CDR1 and CDR2 (germline): SGHRS, YFSETQ. The V end was cut by 1 base, the J end by 0 bases, with 4 bases between. DNA for the CDR3: TGCGCCAGCAGCTTGCCGTCTAACTATGGCTACACCTTC. Translation: CASSLPSNYGYTF.